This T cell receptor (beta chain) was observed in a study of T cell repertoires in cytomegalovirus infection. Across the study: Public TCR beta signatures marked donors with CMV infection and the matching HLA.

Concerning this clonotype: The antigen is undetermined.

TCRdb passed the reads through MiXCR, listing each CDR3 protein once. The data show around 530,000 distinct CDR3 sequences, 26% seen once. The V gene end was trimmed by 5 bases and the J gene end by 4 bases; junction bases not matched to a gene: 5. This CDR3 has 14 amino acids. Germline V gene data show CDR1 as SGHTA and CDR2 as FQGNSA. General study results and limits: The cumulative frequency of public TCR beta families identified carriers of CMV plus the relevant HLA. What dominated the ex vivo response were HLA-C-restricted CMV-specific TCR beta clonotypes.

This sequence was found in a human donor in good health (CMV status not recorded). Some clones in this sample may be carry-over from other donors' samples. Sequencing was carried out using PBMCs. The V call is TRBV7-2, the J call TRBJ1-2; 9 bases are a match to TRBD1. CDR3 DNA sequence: TGTGCCAGCAGCGCAGGGGACAGGGTCTATGGCTACACCTTC. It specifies CASSAGDRVYGYTF.